This T cell receptor beta chain stems from a study of cytomegalovirus exposure and HLA in healthy donors. Both 60 Vbeta primers and 13 Jbeta primers went into the PCR. Sequencing was performed with immunoSEQ multiplex PCR; in TCRdb, only in-frame clones are kept and a portion is missing. Of approximately 160,000 clones listed, roughly 75% are singletons. With 6 bases clipped from V and 14 bases from J, the junction kept 6 bases outside the gene matches. This CDR3 is built from 11 residues. Germline assignment: CDR1 SEHNR and CDR2 FQNEAQ (reference sequence). The receptor was derived from a male donor in good health and CMV-seronegative. Sequences were obtained from PBMCs. V and J are TRBV7-9 and TRBJ2-1; 8 bases map to TRBD1. The CDR3 spells CASRSDRDEFF. In DNA, the CDR3 is TGTGCCAGCAGGTCGGACAGGGATGAGTTCTTC.